This TCR beta chain was profiled in a study of CD8+CD57+ T cells in acquired aplastic anemia. The wider study: Sorted CD4+ and CD8+ cells yielded around 3.3 ug of DNA on average. CD4+ cells from healthy donors averaged roughly 9.9 million reads. Study-wide findings and caveats: Patients and controls shared fewer than 30 CD8+ CDR3 sequences.

Genomic DNA templated the TCR beta VDJ and CDR3 profiling. In TCRdb, the reads were re-called with MiXCR into one record per CDR3 protein. Here the sample spans 400,000 to 450,000 distinct CDR3 sequences, 55% to 70% being singletons. A note on this clonotype: Its antigen remains unknown. A read error may account for a junction end that differs from germline.

Sequenced sample: sorted CD4+, CD8+, or CD8+CD57+ T cells (not recorded which) from PBMCs. This TCR derives from a human donor in good health, serving as a control.

The CDR3 is CASSREPGQATVELFF. The DNA for the CDR3 is TGTGCCAGCAGCAGAGAACCGGGACAGGCCACCGTGGAGCTGTTTTTT. The gene calls are TRBV7-9 and TRBJ2-2, with 8 bases aligning to TRBD1. In germline, CDR1 is SEHNR, CDR2 FQNEAQ (reference sequence). The CDR3 totals 16 residues.